This T cell receptor beta chain stems from a study of tumor-infiltrating lymphocytes in oesophageal squamous cell carcinoma. The CDR3 extends over 14 amino acids. The germline V gene has CDR1 SGHTA and CDR2 FQGNSA. Each CDR3 protein gets one entry after TCRdb re-called the PCR reads with MiXCR. Of about 4,000 distinct CDR3 sequences in the sample, approximately 19% were seen once. About this clonotype itself: The junction and the germline gene differ at one end; a read error may be behind it.

This TCR derives from a male donor with esophageal squamous cell carcinoma. The J gene is TRBJ2-3, the V gene TRBV7-2; 9 bases are a match to TRBD2. Material: normal esophageal tissue next to the tumor. The CDR3 is CASICGGGVATEYF. The DNA for the CDR3 is TGTGCCAGCATCTGTGGCGGGGGGGTTGCTACGGAGTATTTT.